These T cell receptor beta chains were read from a single sample in a study of response to subunit inactivated influenza vaccine. From the RT-PCR reads, TCRdb called clonotypes with MiXCR, one entry per CDR3 protein. The table shows hundreds of thousands of distinct CDR3 sequences, with about 18% occurring only once. The sequenced sample was PBMCs from blood, obtained 5 to 6 days after vaccination. These receptors all stem from a man aged 50 to 60 who received an inactivated influenza vaccine. CDR3s include the opening cysteine and the closing phenylalanine or tryptophan. Each record gives: J gene, clone size, D gene, V gene, CDR3 DNA, CDR3 protein. D genes are given only for firm matches. Some rows mark clone size as missing; the rest say once, few, many or name a class of expanded clone.

j_call: TRBJ2-7
clone_size: few
d_call: TRBD2
v_call: TRBV29-1
cdr3_nt: TGCAGCGTTGGGTCGGGAGGGCCCAACGAGCAGTACTTC
cdr3_aa: CSVGSGGPNEQYF

j_call: TRBJ2-7
clone_size: few
d_call: -
v_call: TRBV7-8
cdr3_nt: TGTGCCAGCAGCTTAGCGTACAGGGAAGGTACTAAACAGTACTTC
cdr3_aa: CASSLAYREGTKQYF

j_call: TRBJ1-1
clone_size: -
d_call: -
v_call: TRBV7-8
cdr3_nt: TGTGCCAGCAGCCTATATCCGACGGGGGCTCAGAACACTGAAGCTTTCTTT
cdr3_aa: CASSLYPTGAQNTEAFF

j_call: TRBJ2-1
clone_size: -
d_call: TRBD2
v_call: TRBV24-1
cdr3_nt: TGTGCCACCAGTGACCGTGGGGCTAGCGGGGGACTAGACAATGAGCAGTTCTTC
cdr3_aa: CATSDRGASGGLDNEQFF

j_call: TRBJ1-1
clone_size: few
d_call: TRBD1
v_call: TRBV5-1
cdr3_nt: TGCGCCAGCAGCTTTGGGACAGGTATAAACACTGAAGCTTTCTTT
cdr3_aa: CASSFGTGINTEAFF

j_call: TRBJ2-1
clone_size: -
d_call: -
v_call: TRBV29-1
cdr3_nt: TGCAGCGTTGAAAGGGGTGAGCAGTTCTTC
cdr3_aa: CSVERGEQFF

j_call: TRBJ2-7
clone_size: -
d_call: -
v_call: TRBV11-2
cdr3_nt: TGTGCCAGCAGCTCCGGACAGCACTACGAGCAGTACTTC
cdr3_aa: CASSSGQHYEQYF

j_call: TRBJ2-1
clone_size: -
d_call: TRBD1
v_call: TRBV20-1
cdr3_nt: TGCAGTGCTACTCGGCGAGACAGGGGGCTTCGGGAGCAGTTCTTC
cdr3_aa: CSATRRDRGLREQFF

j_call: TRBJ2-5
clone_size: -
d_call: -
v_call: TRBV7-9
cdr3_nt: TGTGCCAGCAGCTTATTGTTTGCGGAGACCCAGTACTTC
cdr3_aa: CASSLLFAETQYF

j_call: TRBJ2-1
clone_size: -
d_call: TRBD2
v_call: TRBV12-5
cdr3_nt: TGTGCTAGTGGTTTCAGACTAGCGGGGGGCCCAGACTACAATGAGCAGTTCTTC
cdr3_aa: CASGFRLAGGPDYNEQFF

j_call: TRBJ2-1
clone_size: -
d_call: -
v_call: TRBV7-3
cdr3_nt: TGTGCCAGCAGCCTAACCGGGACAAGAAACAATGAGCAGTTCTTC
cdr3_aa: CASSLTGTRNNEQFF

j_call: TRBJ1-2
clone_size: -
d_call: TRBD1
v_call: TRBV6-5
cdr3_nt: TGTGCCAGCAGTTACTCGACAGGGGGGGGCTATGGCTACACCTTC
cdr3_aa: CASSYSTGGGYGYTF

j_call: TRBJ2-3
clone_size: -
d_call: TRBD2
v_call: TRBV29-1
cdr3_nt: TGCAGCGTTTCAGGACTAGCGGGAGGCCAGGGTACGCAGTATTTT
cdr3_aa: CSVSGLAGGQGTQYF

j_call: TRBJ2-1
clone_size: -
d_call: TRBD1
v_call: TRBV18
cdr3_nt: TGTGCCAGCTCACCACCGGCCGGGACAGGGCTGAATGAGCAGTTCTTC
cdr3_aa: CASSPPAGTGLNEQFF

j_call: TRBJ2-3
clone_size: -
d_call: -
v_call: TRBV20-1
cdr3_nt: TGCAGTGCTAGGGCCACAACAGATACGCAGTATTTT
cdr3_aa: CSARATTDTQYF

j_call: TRBJ2-7
clone_size: -
d_call: -
v_call: TRBV3-1
cdr3_nt: TGTGCCAGCAGCCAATTCAGGCAGGCCTACGAGCAGTACTTC
cdr3_aa: CASSQFRQAYEQYF

j_call: TRBJ2-7
clone_size: -
d_call: -
v_call: TRBV11-2
cdr3_nt: TGTGCCAGCAGCACACCAAGAAAGAGCTACGAGCAGTACTTC
cdr3_aa: CASSTPRKSYEQYF

j_call: TRBJ2-7
clone_size: many
d_call: -
v_call: TRBV7-9
cdr3_nt: TGTGCCAGCAGCTTAGGAGGGGGCGAGCAGTACTTC
cdr3_aa: CASSLGGGEQYF

j_call: TRBJ2-7
clone_size: -
d_call: -
v_call: TRBV20-1
cdr3_nt: TGCAGTGCTAGAGAGCTGGGGGCCTACGAGCAGTACTTC
cdr3_aa: CSARELGAYEQYF

j_call: TRBJ2-1
clone_size: -
d_call: TRBD2
v_call: TRBV9
cdr3_nt: TGTGCCAGCAGTCCCTCGTCTAGCGGGGGATACAATGAGCAGTTCTTC
cdr3_aa: CASSPSSSGGYNEQFF

j_call: TRBJ2-1
clone_size: -
d_call: TRBD2
v_call: TRBV20-1
cdr3_nt: TGCAGTGCTGTTGGGACTAGCGGGATGGGTGAGCAGTTCTTC
cdr3_aa: CSAVGTSGMGEQFF

j_call: TRBJ2-1
clone_size: -
d_call: -
v_call: TRBV7-2
cdr3_nt: TGTGCCAGCAGCTTAGTACCTAGCAGATACAATGAGCAGTTCTTC
cdr3_aa: CASSLVPSRYNEQFF

j_call: TRBJ2-3
clone_size: many
d_call: -
v_call: TRBV10-3
cdr3_nt: TGTGCCATCAGTGAGTCCCAGAAGCCAGATACGCAGTATTTT
cdr3_aa: CAISESQKPDTQYF

j_call: TRBJ2-7
clone_size: many
d_call: TRBD2
v_call: TRBV11-2
cdr3_nt: TGTGCCAGCAGCCTAAAGGTGGCGGGACTAGCGGGGGGGCGGTGGTCCGAGCAGTACTTC
cdr3_aa: CASSLKVAGLAGGRWSEQYF

j_call: TRBJ1-2
clone_size: -
d_call: -
v_call: TRBV5-1
cdr3_nt: TGCGCCAGCAGCTTGGCCAACCCAGGCCTAGCTAACTATGGCTACACCTTC
cdr3_aa: CASSLANPGLANYGYTF

j_call: TRBJ1-2
clone_size: few
d_call: -
v_call: TRBV6-2/TRBV6-3
cdr3_nt: TGTGCCAGCAGTTACAAACACGGACTTGCCACTAACTATGGCTACACCTTC
cdr3_aa: CASSYKHGLATNYGYTF

j_call: TRBJ2-3
clone_size: many
d_call: TRBD2
v_call: TRBV7-2
cdr3_nt: TGTGCCAGCAGCTCCCGTAGCGGGGGGCGCACAGATACGCAGTATTTT
cdr3_aa: CASSSRSGGRTDTQYF

j_call: TRBJ2-3
clone_size: -
d_call: TRBD2
v_call: TRBV20-1
cdr3_nt: TGCAGTGCTAGAAAAGCGGGGGGACTCACAGATACGCAGTATTTT
cdr3_aa: CSARKAGGLTDTQYF

j_call: TRBJ2-3
clone_size: few
d_call: -
v_call: TRBV20-1
cdr3_nt: TGCAGTGCTAGAGTGACAGGACGGGTAGATACGCAGTATTTT
cdr3_aa: CSARVTGRVDTQYF

j_call: TRBJ2-3
clone_size: once
d_call: TRBD2
v_call: TRBV10-3
cdr3_nt: TGTGCCATCTCAAGCGGGGCAGATACGCAGTATTTT
cdr3_aa: CAISSGADTQYF

j_call: TRBJ1-6
clone_size: -
d_call: -
v_call: TRBV4-3
cdr3_nt: TGCGCCAGCAGCCAAGACTACGGTCGGACCCTCCACTTT
cdr3_aa: CASSQDYGRTLHF

j_call: TRBJ1-6
clone_size: -
d_call: -
v_call: TRBV20-1
cdr3_nt: TGCAGTGCTAGAGATGGCGGGAGCTCCTATAATTCACCCCTCCACTTT
cdr3_aa: CSARDGGSSYNSPLHF

j_call: TRBJ1-1
clone_size: few
d_call: -
v_call: TRBV5-5
cdr3_nt: TGTGCCAGCAGCTTGGATACGTTTATTGAAGCTTTCTTT
cdr3_aa: CASSLDTFIEAFF

j_call: TRBJ1-4
clone_size: -
d_call: -
v_call: TRBV2
cdr3_nt: TGTGCCAGCCAACGGTCAGGCGTTTCTGAAAAACTGTTTTTT
cdr3_aa: CASQRSGVSEKLFF

j_call: TRBJ2-7
clone_size: many
d_call: -
v_call: TRBV20-1
cdr3_nt: TGCAGTGCTATTAGACAGCCCTACGAGCAGTACTTC
cdr3_aa: CSAIRQPYEQYF

j_call: TRBJ2-6
clone_size: few
d_call: -
v_call: TRBV28
cdr3_nt: TGTGCCAGCAGTTTATATGCACTAACCCATAGATCTGGGGCCAACGTCCTGACTTTC
cdr3_aa: CASSLYALTHRSGANVLTF

j_call: TRBJ2-2
clone_size: few
d_call: -
v_call: TRBV11-2
cdr3_nt: TGTGCCAGCAGCTTATCCCCGGGCAGACACACCGGGGAGCTGTTTTTT
cdr3_aa: CASSLSPGRHTGELFF

j_call: TRBJ2-5
clone_size: few
d_call: TRBD2
v_call: TRBV29-1
cdr3_nt: TGCAGCGTTGCGGGGGGGGCCTTGATCGTGGCAGGGACCCAGTACTTC
cdr3_aa: CSVAGGALIVAGTQYF

j_call: TRBJ1-1
clone_size: -
d_call: -
v_call: TRBV19
cdr3_nt: TGTGCCAGTAGGGAGGGGAGGAACACTGAAGCTTTCTTT
cdr3_aa: CASREGRNTEAFF

j_call: TRBJ1-1
clone_size: -
d_call: -
v_call: TRBV15
cdr3_nt: TGTGCCACCAGCAGAACCACGACGGTTGAAGCTTTCTTT
cdr3_aa: CATSRTTTVEAFF

j_call: TRBJ2-1
clone_size: few
d_call: TRBD2
v_call: TRBV28
cdr3_nt: TGTGCCAGCAGTTTATGGTCTAGCGGGATTAAGGGTGAGCAGTTCTTC
cdr3_aa: CASSLWSSGIKGEQFF

j_call: TRBJ2-7
clone_size: -
d_call: -
v_call: TRBV6-2/TRBV6-3
cdr3_nt: TGTGCCAGCAGTTACGCGCCGGCGGGCAAGCACAATGAGCAGTACTTC
cdr3_aa: CASSYAPAGKHNEQYF

j_call: TRBJ2-7
clone_size: -
d_call: -
v_call: TRBV7-9
cdr3_nt: TGTGCCAGCAGCTTCCCCCTGGAGGGGGGGGACTACGAGCAGTACTTC
cdr3_aa: CASSFPLEGGDYEQYF

j_call: TRBJ2-7
clone_size: many
d_call: TRBD1
v_call: TRBV5-1
cdr3_nt: TGCGCCAGCAGCTTAAGAGGTGGGACAGTCTCAACGGGGGAGCAGTACTTC
cdr3_aa: CASSLRGGTVSTGEQYF

j_call: TRBJ2-7
clone_size: -
d_call: TRBD1
v_call: TRBV27
cdr3_nt: TGTGCCAGCTCCCCCACACAGGGGTTCACGTACGAGCAGTACTTC
cdr3_aa: CASSPTQGFTYEQYF

j_call: TRBJ2-1
clone_size: once
d_call: TRBD2
v_call: TRBV5-1
cdr3_nt: TGCGCCAGCAGCTTGAGACTAGCGGGCTTTAGCTCCTACAATGAGCAGTTCTTC
cdr3_aa: CASSLRLAGFSSYNEQFF

j_call: TRBJ2-7
clone_size: -
d_call: -
v_call: TRBV7-9
cdr3_nt: TGTGCCAGCAGCAAAGGGGCGATTTCGTACGAGCAGTACTTC
cdr3_aa: CASSKGAISYEQYF

j_call: TRBJ1-4
clone_size: many
d_call: -
v_call: TRBV7-2
cdr3_nt: TGTGCCAGCAGCCGGGGGTCTACAACTAATGAAAAACTGTTTTTT
cdr3_aa: CASSRGSTTNEKLFF

j_call: TRBJ2-3
clone_size: many
d_call: -
v_call: TRBV12-3/TRBV12-4
cdr3_nt: TGTGCCAGCACCCAAGTCCACAGGCTCACAGATACGCAGTATTTT
cdr3_aa: CASTQVHRLTDTQYF

j_call: TRBJ2-2
clone_size: -
d_call: -
v_call: TRBV6-5
cdr3_nt: TGTGCCAGCTATGGCACCGGGGAGCTGTTTTTT
cdr3_aa: CASYGTGELFF

j_call: TRBJ2-5
clone_size: few
d_call: -
v_call: TRBV7-3
cdr3_nt: TGTGCCAGCAGCTCGACCGGGACCTGGGGAGAGACCCAGTACTTC
cdr3_aa: CASSSTGTWGETQYF